The subject of this entry is one T cell receptor beta chain. The sample comes from a study of glioma-infiltrating T cells after dendritic cell vaccination. In the study overall: Patients received autologous tumor lysate-pulsed dendritic cell vaccination between about 2002 and 2012. Monocyte-derived dendritic cells, cultured less than 8 days with IL-4 and GM-CSF, were pulsed with autologous tumor lysate.

Amplification used 60 V beta primers and 13 J beta primers. Profiled with immunoSEQ multiplex PCR; TCRdb holds only in-frame clones, not every one. The table includes around 97,000 clones, roughly 76% detected once. V lost 5 bases and J lost 5; bases outside the gene matches: 7. Germline values: CDR1 SGHVS, CDR2 FNYEAQ. This CDR3 region has 15 residues. The sequences come from blood, collected before dendritic cell vaccination. This sequence originates from a human donor with glioblastoma. The chain uses TRBV7-6 and TRBJ1-1; TRBD1 matches 11 bases. The CDR3 DNA sequence: TGTGCCAGCAGCCCAGGACAGGGGGCATTGACTGAAGCTTTCTTT. Protein product: CASSPGQGALTEAFF.